Each of the 30 T cell receptor beta chains below was sequenced from the same sample in a study of blood T cells in healthy people across ages (dated by TCRdb to between 2015 and 2017). Library generation was performed with 5' RACE. The listed sequencing device is Illumina HiSeq 2500. The second PCR ran for roughly 6 to 11 cycles and used a J-beta primer mix along with a sample-barcoded 5' primer. TCRdb ran its own pipeline on the public reads, namely fastp trimming at Q25 and MiXCR clone calling, and kept in-frame beta chains. Every CDR3 protein is listed once, alongside the most common genes and DNA of its rows. The sample profile shows hundreds of thousands of distinct CDR3 sequences; about 51% of them were found once. Approximately 13% of the sample lies in the top ten. Source material: blood. Source of these receptors: a woman of 80 years or more in good health.

This clonotype has just a few counts. The chain combines TRBV20-1 with TRBJ2-5, with D perhaps matching TRBD2 (7 bases). Germline values: CDR1 DFQATT, CDR2 SNEGSKA (reference sequence). This CDR3 has 16 residues. V was clipped by 7 bases and J by 6 bases, with 27 bases between them. The CDR3 bases are TGCAGTGGATCCTTGGCCGTAGGGGGAGGGGCCAAGACCCAGTACTTC. Protein sequence: CSGSLAVGGGAKTQYF.

This clonotype was seen at least ten times. The J gene is TRBJ2-1, the V gene TRBV9; 7 bases align to TRBD2. Germline V gene lookup returns CDR1 SGDLS and CDR2 YYNGEE. V shed 6 bases, J shed 5 bases, and the junction held 14 bases outside the gene matches. This CDR3 contains 16 residues. The DNA for the CDR3 is TGTGCCAGCACCCTGGGGGGGACCGTTCCTAACAATGAGCAGTTCTTC. As protein: CASTLGGTVPNNEQFF. The full variable domain, completed using reference TRBV9 and TRBJ2-1, is DSGVTQTPKHLITATGQRVTLRCSPRSGDLSVYWYQQSLDQGLQFLIQYYNGEERAKGNILERFSAQQFPDLHSELNLSSLELGDSALYFCASTLGGTVPNNEQFFGPGTRLTVL.

On this clonotype: A much larger clone is a single base away; this may be a read error. This rearrangement joins TRBV15 to TRBJ2-7; 8 bases map to TRBD2. The CDR3 sequence is 16 residues long. CDR1 is LNHNV and CDR2 is YYDKDF in the germline V gene (reference sequence). CDR3: CATSGDTGGPAAEQYF. CDR3 coding DNA: TGTGCCACCAGCGGAGACACGGGAGGGCCGGCCGCCGAGCAGTACTTC.

There are a few counts of this clonotype. A clone one base away is much larger, so this may be a read error. This sequence joins TRBV6-1 and TRBJ2-1; TRBD1 matches 10 bases. This CDR3 is 15 amino acids long. CDR1 MNHNS and CDR2 SASEGT come from the germline V gene. For the CDR3, the DNA is TGTGCCGGCAGCCGCGGGACAGGGGACAAGATGATAAAGTTCTTC. Its protein is CAGSRGTGDKMIKFF.

The V and J genes are TRBV20-1 and TRBJ1-6; perhaps TRBD1 as D (5 bases). Trimming removed 0 bases from V and 7 bases from J, with 10 bases in between. This CDR3 has 14 residues. Germline V lookup: CDR1 DFQATT, CDR2 SNEGSKA (reference sequence). CDR3 in amino acids: CSARDLRGNSPLHF. The CDR3 DNA reads TGCAGTGCTAGAGATCTCCGGGGCAATTCACCCCTCCACTTT.

This chain links TRBV27 with TRBJ2-7, with D maybe TRBD2 (6 bases). CDR1 is MNHEY, CDR2 SMNVEV, per germline (reference sequence). V shed 4 bases and J shed 6 bases, with 16 bases lying between them. CDR3 length: 14 amino acids. CDR3 bases: TGTGCCAGCAGTTCGCTCCCGCAGGGAGGCGAGCAGTACTTC. Translated, it gives CASSSLPQGGEQYF.

This clonotype was seen a handful of times. CDR3 amino acids: CASSFVREQGWGSTEAFF. The CDR3 nucleotides read TGCGCCAGCAGCTTTGTCCGGGAACAGGGATGGGGGAGCACTGAAGCTTTCTTT. The chain joins TRBV5-1 to TRBJ1-1; tentative D call: TRBD1 (6 bases). Germline V gives CDR1 SGHRS, CDR2 YFSETQ. V was shortened by 2 bases and J by 4 bases, with 24 bases between the two germline ends. The CDR3 sequence is 18 residues long.

The sample holds many counts of this clonotype. The CDR3 here is CASSLRGSSGLQETQYF. CDR3 DNA sequence: TGTGCCAGCAGCCTCCGTGGTTCCAGCGGGTTACAAGAGACCCAGTACTTC. The rearrangement joins TRBV3-1 to TRBJ2-5; weak D call: TRBD2 (6 bases). Germline-derived CDR1 and CDR2 are LGHDT and YNNKEL (reference sequence). The germline V and J ends were trimmed by 4 bases and 2 bases, with 20 bases remaining between them. The CDR3 totals 17 residues.

The V gene is TRBV2, the J gene TRBJ2-2, with TRBD1 matching over 7 bases. CDR1 and CDR2 from the germline V gene are SNHLY and FYNNEI. J lost 5 bases, V lost 11 bases, and 8 bases had no gene match. This CDR3 contains 13 residues. In DNA form, the CDR3 reads TGTGCCGTTACAGGGGCTGGGACCGGGGAGCTGTTTTTT. As protein: CAVTGAGTGELFF. Drawing the rest from reference TRBV2 and TRBJ2-2, the complete variable domain is EPEVTQTPSHQVTQMGQEVILRCVPISNHLYFYWYRQILGQKVEFLVSFYNNEISEKSEIFDDQFSVERPDGSNFTLKIRSTKLEDSAMYFCAVTGAGTGELFFGEGSRLTVL.

Comments on this clonotype: This may be a read error: a much more frequent sequence differs by one nucleotide. Without the conserved terminal phenylalanine or tryptophan, this CDR3 likely stems from a read error. The chain employs TRBV25-1 and TRBJ1-2; no definite D call. CDR1 and CDR2 (germline): MGHDK, SYGVNS. V was shortened by 3 bases and J by 8 bases, with 13 bases between the two germline ends. There are 13 residues in the CDR3. In nucleotides, the CDR3 is TGTGCCAGCAGTGACTCCTTCCAGAGGGGCTACACCGTC. Its translation: CASSDSFQRGYTV.

This clonotype was picked up a small number of times. The V gene is TRBV20-1, the J gene TRBJ2-3; 12 nucleotides line up with TRBD2. Germline assignment: CDR1 DFQATT and CDR2 SNEGSKA (reference sequence). The CDR3 consists of 18 residues. The V gene end was trimmed by 0 bases and the J gene end by 0 bases; junction bases not matched to a gene: 7. In DNA, the CDR3 is TGCAGTGCTAGAGATTCCCTAGCGGGGGGGCCAAGCACAGATACGCAGTATTTT. It specifies CSARDSLAGGPSTDTQYF.

As concerns this clonotype: One base away lies a much larger clone, so this may be a sequencing read error. CDR3 nucleotide sequence: TGTGCCAGCAGTTCCATACGACTAGCGGAAGACTACAATGAGCAGTTCTTC. Residues: CASSSIRLAEDYNEQFF. The rearrangement uses TRBV28 and TRBJ2-1; 9 bases agree with TRBD2. Trimming at V came to 4 bases and at J to 3 bases, leaving 10 bases not matched to a gene. The germline CDR1 and CDR2 sequences are MDHEN and SYDVKM. This CDR3 is 17 amino acids long.

This clonotype is a singleton in its sample. This rearrangement joins TRBV12-3 or TRBV12-4 to TRBJ2-3; possibly TRBD2 for D (6 bases). Trimming took off 5 bases at V and 6 bases at J, with 15 bases between the two ends. This CDR3 spans 14 amino acids. CDR3 sequence (DNA): TGTGCCAGCAGTCTAGACCCAGGGAGGGATACGCAGTATTTT. It encodes CASSLDPGRDTQYF.

This clonotype showed up just a few times. The V call is TRBV20-1, the J call TRBJ1-1, with D perhaps TRBD1 (6 bases). Germline V gene sequence: CDR1 DFQATT, CDR2 SNEGSKA (reference sequence). V lost 6 bases and J 5 bases, leaving 16 bases between the germline ends. The CDR3 contains 13 residues. In nucleotides, the CDR3 is TGCAGTGCCGGCGGGGGCCGGGCTACTGAAGCTTTCTTT. The encoded protein is CSAGGGRATEAFF.

The chain recombines TRBV28 with TRBJ1-2; 7 bases fit TRBD1. The CDR3 length is 18 residues. The ends lost 4 bases at V and 4 bases at J; junction bases unmatched: 18. Germline V lookup: CDR1 MDHEN, CDR2 SYDVKM. CDR3 sequence: CASSSSARTQGVGYGYTF. CDR3 nucleotides: TGTGCCAGCAGTTCCTCGGCGCGGACCCAGGGGGTTGGCTATGGCTACACCTTC.

This clonotype turned up a few times. The chain combines TRBV11-2 with TRBJ2-3; 9 nucleotides match TRBD1. CDR3 length: 18 amino acids. Germline V lookup: CDR1 SGHAT, CDR2 FQNNGV. The junction had 12 bases not matched to a gene; V was cut back by 2 bases and J by 3 bases. CDR3 nucleotide sequence: TGTGCCAGCAGCTTATGGGGTACGGCGGGACAGGGAACAGATACGCAGTATTTT. Translation gives CASSLWGTAGQGTDTQYF. Using reference TRBV11-2 and TRBJ2-3 for the parts outside the CDR3, the full variable domain is EAGVAQSPRYKIIEKRQSVAFWCNPISGHATLYWYQQILGQGPKLLIQFQNNGVVDDSQLPKDRFSAERLKGVDSTLKIQPAKLEDSAVYLCASSLWGTAGQGTDTQYFGPGTRLTVL.

In regard to this clonotype: A much larger clone lies one base from this, so it may be a read error. J is TRBJ2-1 and V is TRBV7-2, with D maybe TRBD1 (6 bases). Germline loops: CDR1 SGHTA, CDR2 FQGNSA. Trimming left V 0 bases short and J 12 bases short, with 9 bases between. CDR3 length: 12 amino acids. The CDR3 sequence is CASSLAVGGQFF. The CDR3 DNA is TGTGCCAGCAGCTTAGCCGTAGGGGGGCAGTTCTTC.

This clonotype showed up many times. This chain links TRBV20-1 with TRBJ2-3; TRBD2 aligns across 11 bases. The CDR3 totals 18 residues. From germline, CDR1 is DFQATT and CDR2 SNEGSKA (reference sequence). With 3 bases clipped from V and 4 bases from J, the junction kept 15 bases outside the gene matches. CDR3 nucleotide sequence: TGCAGTGCTAGTCAAAGGACTAGCGGGCCCACTGGCTCAGATACGCAGTATTTT. This sequence encodes CSASQRTSGPTGSDTQYF.

At least ten counts were recorded for this clonotype. The J gene is TRBJ2-4, the V gene TRBV28; TRBD1 matches at 7 bases. J gave up 0 bases and V 4 bases, and 3 bases lay outside the gene matches. Germline CDR1 is MDHEN and CDR2 is SYDVKM. There are 15 residues in the CDR3. CDR3 nucleotides: TGTGCCAGCAGTTCCACAGGGGTAGCCAAAAACATTCAGTACTTC. It specifies CASSSTGVAKNIQYF. Filled out from reference TRBV28 and TRBJ2-4, the complete variable domain reads DVKVTQSSRYLVKRTGEKVFLECVQDMDHENMFWYRQDPGLGLRLIYFSYDVKMKEKGDIPEGYSVSREKKERFSLILESASTNQTSMYLCASSSTGVAKNIQYFGAGTRLSVL.

This chain links TRBV19 with TRBJ2-3; D uncertain. CDR3 length equals 16 residues. V lost 3 bases to trimming and J lost 5 bases, with 18 bases between them. Germline V gene lookup returns CDR1 LNHDA and CDR2 SQIVND (reference sequence). CDR3 DNA: TGTGCCAGTAGTATCTACACCGGGCCGCGCGAAGATACGCAGTATTTT. It codes for CASSIYTGPREDTQYF.

The V call is TRBV4-1, the J call TRBJ2-5; TRBD2 matches at 7 bases. Germline V gene lookup returns CDR1 MGHRA and CDR2 YSYEKL. V gave up 1 base and J gave up 4 bases; unmatched junction bases: 9. The CDR3 consists of 16 residues. CDR3 coding DNA: TGCGCCAGCAGCCAAGTCTGGGCGGGAGCCGGAGAGACCCAGTACTTC. Translation gives CASSQVWAGAGETQYF.

The V gene is TRBV12-3 or TRBV12-4, the J gene TRBJ2-5; D is perhaps TRBD1 or TRBD2 (5 bases each). V was cut by 4 bases and J by 6 bases, with 6 bases left in between. The CDR3 runs to 11 residues. CDR3 protein: CASSWGKTQYF. Here the CDR3 DNA reads TGTGCCAGCAGTTGGGGGAAGACCCAGTACTTC.

A few counts support this clonotype. This chain connects TRBV11-2 to TRBJ2-1, with TRBD2 matching over 10 bases. CDR3 length: 16 amino acids. Germline loops: CDR1 SGHAT, CDR2 FQNNGV. The V and J ends lost 5 bases and 8 bases, in that order; junction bases with no gene match: 12. The CDR3 here is CASSPGSLAGRDEQFF. The CDR3 region has the DNA TGTGCCAGCAGCCCGGGCTCACTAGCGGGGCGTGATGAGCAGTTCTTC.

V gene TRBV4-1 combines with J gene TRBJ2-7, with TRBD1 identical over 9 bases. The tail of the sequence fits TRBJ2-5 better, so the J call may be wrong. The length of the CDR3 is 16 residues. From germline, CDR1 is MGHRA and CDR2 YSYEKL. The CDR3 protein is CASSQNRGLLGETQYF. The CDR3, as DNA: TGCGCCAGCAGCCAAAACAGGGGGCTTTTGGGAGAGACCCAGTACTTC.

This clonotype has at least ten counts. This chain uses TRBV20-1 with TRBJ1-2; TRBD1 might be the D (5 bases). This CDR3 contains 13 residues. CDR1 DFQATT and CDR2 SNEGSKA come from the germline V gene (reference sequence). Trimming took 3 bases from V and 2 from J, leaving 10 bases between them. The CDR3 DNA reads TGCAGTGCTAGTGACGAGGGGAACTATGGCTACACCTTC. It encodes CSASDEGNYGYTF.

This clonotype showed up many times. V usage is TRBV11-3 and J usage is TRBJ2-1; possible D gene TRBD2, 5 bases. CDR3 length: 15 residues. Germline V lookup: CDR1 SGHNT, CDR2 YENEEA. V gave up 1 base and J gave up 7 bases, with 14 bases separating them. CDR3 nucleotides: TGTGCCAGCAGCTTAGGCCCCTTTCCGGGGAATGAGCAGTTCTTC. This codes for CASSLGPFPGNEQFF.

Points on this clonotype: Germline and junction disagree at one end, which may indicate a read error. This chain's CDR3 is CVSSPDTDTQYF. CDR3 bases: TGTGTCAGCAGCCCGGACACAGATACGCAGTATTTT. The chain has TRBV5-6 and TRBJ2-3, with unresolved D. Germline CDR1 is SGHDT and CDR2 is YYEEEE. The CDR3 length is 12 residues.

The rearrangement links TRBV12-3 or TRBV12-4 to TRBJ1-5; D gene unclear. The CDR3 runs to 15 residues. Trimming pared 1 base from V and 0 bases from J, leaving 7 bases between. The CDR3 is CASSLGYYSNQPQHF. The CDR3 DNA reads TGTGCCAGCAGTTTAGGCTATTATAGCAATCAGCCCCAGCATTTT.

The chain recombines TRBV7-2 with TRBJ2-3; D is possibly TRBD1 (6 bases). CDR1 is SGHTA and CDR2 is FQGNSA in the germline V gene. Trimming pared 5 bases from V and 6 bases from J, leaving 18 bases between. The CDR3 length is 15 residues. CDR3: CASSLTGRQGDTQYF. The CDR3 bases are TGTGCCAGCAGCCTTACGGGGCGCCAGGGGGATACGCAGTATTTT. The full variable domain, its missing parts supplied by reference TRBV7-2 and TRBJ2-3, is GAGVSQSPSNKVTEKGKDVELRCDPISGHTALYWYRQSLGQGLEFLIYFQGNSAPDKSGLPSDRFSAERTGGSVSTLTIQRTQQEDSAVYLCASSLTGRQGDTQYFGPGTRLTVL.

This clonotype was observed a handful of times. J is TRBJ1-1 and V is TRBV20-1; D is unresolved. With 3 bases removed from V and 2 bases from J, the gap between germline ends came to 7 bases. CDR3 length equals 12 residues. Germline CDR1 DFQATT, CDR2 SNEGSKA (reference sequence). Here the CDR3 DNA reads TGCAGTGCTAGCGCTGCTAACACTGAAGCTTTCTTT. It is translated as CSASAANTEAFF.